Below, one T cell receptor beta chain is given with its context. This sample stems from a study of identical twins. Germline loops: CDR1 MNHEY, CDR2 SVGEGT. This CDR3 contains 15 residues. The V gene lost 0 bases and the J gene lost 2 bases, with 10 bases spanning the gap. TCRdb itself ran the 5' RACE reads through MiXCR, one entry per CDR3 protein. Of a few hundred thousand distinct CDR3 sequences in the sample, around a tenth were seen once. This sample was also put to use in a study of yellow fever vaccine responses in identical twins.

This TCR was sampled from a woman aged 18-29 years in good health. The chain employs TRBV6-2 or TRBV6-3 and TRBJ1-1; D is unresolved. The sample consisted of PBMCs. CDR3: CASSYSSETNTEAFF. Here the CDR3 DNA reads TGTGCCAGCAGTTACTCATCCGAGACCAACACTGAAGCTTTCTTT.